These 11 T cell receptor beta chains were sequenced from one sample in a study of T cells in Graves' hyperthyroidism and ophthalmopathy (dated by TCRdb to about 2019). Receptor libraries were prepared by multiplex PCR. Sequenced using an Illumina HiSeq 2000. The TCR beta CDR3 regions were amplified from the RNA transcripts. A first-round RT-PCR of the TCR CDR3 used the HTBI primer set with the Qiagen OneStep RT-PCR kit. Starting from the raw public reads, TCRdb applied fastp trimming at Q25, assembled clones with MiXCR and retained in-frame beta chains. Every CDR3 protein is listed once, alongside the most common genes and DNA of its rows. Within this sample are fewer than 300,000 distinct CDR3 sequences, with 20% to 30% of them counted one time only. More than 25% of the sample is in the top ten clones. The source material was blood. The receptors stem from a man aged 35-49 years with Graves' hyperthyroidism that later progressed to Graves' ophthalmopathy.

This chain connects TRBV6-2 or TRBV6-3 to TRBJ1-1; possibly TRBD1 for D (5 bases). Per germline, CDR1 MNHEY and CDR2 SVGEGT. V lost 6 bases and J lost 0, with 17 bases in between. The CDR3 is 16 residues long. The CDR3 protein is CASSLPGWGLNTEAFF. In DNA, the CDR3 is TGTGCCAGCAGCCTTCCCGGTTGGGGGTTGAACACTGAAGCTTTCTTT.

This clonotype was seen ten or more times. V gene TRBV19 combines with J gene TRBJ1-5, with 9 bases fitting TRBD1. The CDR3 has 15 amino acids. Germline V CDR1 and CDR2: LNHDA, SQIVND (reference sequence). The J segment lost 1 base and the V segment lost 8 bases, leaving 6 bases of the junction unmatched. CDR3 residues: CASATGGASNQPQHF. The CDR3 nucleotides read TGTGCCAGTGCCACAGGGGGCGCGAGCAATCAGCCCCAGCATTTT.

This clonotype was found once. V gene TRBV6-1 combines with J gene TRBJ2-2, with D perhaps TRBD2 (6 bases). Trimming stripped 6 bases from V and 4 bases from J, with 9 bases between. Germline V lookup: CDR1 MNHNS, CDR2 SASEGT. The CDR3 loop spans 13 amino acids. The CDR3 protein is CASSKEGTGELFF. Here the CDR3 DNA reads TGTGCCAGCAGCAAGGAGGGCACCGGGGAGCTGTTTTTT.

CDR3 nucleotide sequence: TGTGCCAGCAGACGACAGGGCGGTCAGCCCCAGCATTTT. This encodes CASRRQGGQPQHF. This chain connects TRBV12-3 or TRBV12-4 to TRBJ1-5; 7 nucleotides agree with TRBD1. There are 13 residues in the CDR3. Trimming took 6 bases from V and 6 from J; bases not matched to a gene: 5.

The CDR3 nucleotides read TGTGCCAGCAGAGGGGATTTAGGTGAAGCTTTCTTT. Translating it yields CASRGDLGEAFF. The V and J genes are TRBV12-3 or TRBV12-4 and TRBJ1-1, with a tentative D call TRBD1 (5 bases). The V and J ends lost 6 bases and 7 bases respectively, with 12 bases between them. The CDR3 is made up of 12 amino acids.

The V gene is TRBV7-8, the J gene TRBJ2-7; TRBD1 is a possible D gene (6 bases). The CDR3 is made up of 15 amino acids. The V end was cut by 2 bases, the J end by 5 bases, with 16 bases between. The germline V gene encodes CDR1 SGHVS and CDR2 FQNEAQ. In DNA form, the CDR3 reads TGTGCCAGCAGCTTAAGCGGCAGCAGGGGCCACGAGCAGTACTTC. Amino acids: CASSLSGSRGHEQYF.

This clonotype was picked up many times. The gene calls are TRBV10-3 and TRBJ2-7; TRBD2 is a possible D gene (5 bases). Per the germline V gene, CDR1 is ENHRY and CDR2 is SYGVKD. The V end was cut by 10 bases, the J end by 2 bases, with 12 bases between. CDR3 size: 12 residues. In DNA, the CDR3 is TGTGCCACTCGACCGGGGACCTACGAGCAGTACTTC. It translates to CATRPGTYEQYF.

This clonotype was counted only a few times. CDR3 amino acids: CASSQRQIINTGELFF. DNA for the CDR3: TGTGCCAGCAGCCAGAGACAGATTATTAACACCGGGGAGCTGTTTTTT. The genes are TRBV7-3 and TRBJ2-2; TRBD1 might be the D (5 bases). This CDR3 contains 16 residues. The V end was cut by 5 bases, the J end by 2 bases, with 15 bases between. CDR1 is SGHTA and CDR2 is FQGTGA in the germline V gene.

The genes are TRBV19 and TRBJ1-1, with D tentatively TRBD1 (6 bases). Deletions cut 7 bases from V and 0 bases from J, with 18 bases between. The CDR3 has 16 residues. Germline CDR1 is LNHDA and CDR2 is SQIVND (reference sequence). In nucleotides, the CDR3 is TGTGCCAGTACCATAACGGTGGGGGACATGAACACTGAAGCTTTCTTT. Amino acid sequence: CASTITVGDMNTEAFF.

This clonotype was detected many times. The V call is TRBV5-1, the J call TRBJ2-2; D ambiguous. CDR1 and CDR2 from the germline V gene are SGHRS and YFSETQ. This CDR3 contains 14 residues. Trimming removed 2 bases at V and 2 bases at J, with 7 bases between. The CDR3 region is CASSLYRNTGELFF. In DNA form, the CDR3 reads TGCGCCAGCAGCTTATACAGAAACACCGGGGAGCTGTTTTTT.

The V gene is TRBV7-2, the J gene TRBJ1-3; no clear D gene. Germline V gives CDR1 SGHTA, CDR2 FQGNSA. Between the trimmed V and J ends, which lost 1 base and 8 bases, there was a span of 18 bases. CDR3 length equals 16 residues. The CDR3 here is CASSLGAPVMLDTIYF. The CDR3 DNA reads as TGTGCCAGCAGCTTAGGCGCCCCGGTGATGCTGGACACCATATATTTT.